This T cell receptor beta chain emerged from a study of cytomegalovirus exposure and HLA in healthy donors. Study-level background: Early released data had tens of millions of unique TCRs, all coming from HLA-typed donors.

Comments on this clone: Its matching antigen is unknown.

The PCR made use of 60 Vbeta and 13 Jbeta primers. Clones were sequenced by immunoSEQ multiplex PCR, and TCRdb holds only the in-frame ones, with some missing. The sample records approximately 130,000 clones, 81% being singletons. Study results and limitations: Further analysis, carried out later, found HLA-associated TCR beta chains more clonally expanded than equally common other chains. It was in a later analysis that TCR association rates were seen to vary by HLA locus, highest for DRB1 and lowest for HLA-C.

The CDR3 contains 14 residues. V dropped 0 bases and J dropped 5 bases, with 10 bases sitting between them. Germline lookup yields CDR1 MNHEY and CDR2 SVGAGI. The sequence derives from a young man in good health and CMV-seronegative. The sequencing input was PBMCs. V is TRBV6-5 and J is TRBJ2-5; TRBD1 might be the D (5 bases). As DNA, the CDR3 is TGTGCCAGCAGTTACTCTCAGGGTCAGGAGACCCAGTACTTC. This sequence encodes CASSYSQGQETQYF.